The 21 T cell receptor beta chains presented below share a single source sample, sequenced in a study of chemoradiotherapy in HPV16-positive cancers. Clones were sequenced by immunoSEQ multiplex PCR, and TCRdb holds only the in-frame ones, with some missing. The table lists around 33,000 clones, around 86% of them singletons, with 2.1% in the top ten. The starting material was blood, obtained from a patient who underwent chemoradiotherapy. The receptors shown here come from a human donor with HPV-associated anogenital cancer.

This chain connects TRBV28 to TRBJ1-5; 7 positions agree with TRBD1. The CDR3 extends over 14 amino acids. The J segment lost 8 bases and the V segment lost 6 bases, leaving 10 bases of the junction unmatched. From germline, CDR1 is MDHEN and CDR2 SYDVKM. CDR3 DNA: TGTGCCAGCAGCCGCGACAGGGTGGCGGAGCCCCAGCATTTT. Translation gives CASSRDRVAEPQHF.

The chain uses TRBV28 and TRBJ2-2, with 8 bases lining up with TRBD1. J was trimmed by 4 bases and V by 4 bases; bases with no gene match: 8. Germline CDR1 and CDR2: MDHEN and SYDVKM. The CDR3 has 16 residues. CDR3 coding DNA: TGTGCCAGCAGTTCGACTGGACAGGGCGGCACCGGGGAGCTGTTTTTT. This codes for CASSSTGQGGTGELFF.

The chain employs TRBV7-9 and TRBJ1-1; tentatively, D is TRBD1 (6 bases). Germline loops: CDR1 SEHNR, CDR2 FQNEAQ (reference sequence). This CDR3 contains 16 residues. With 1 base removed from V and 2 bases from J, the gap between germline ends came to 14 bases. DNA of the CDR3: TGTGCCAGCAGCTTAGGATTGGGGGCGCAAAACACTGAAGCTTTCTTT. Translation: CASSLGLGAQNTEAFF.

The chain employs TRBV25-1 and TRBJ2-2; TRBD2 agrees at 10 bases. The V gene end was trimmed by 2 bases and the J gene end by 7 bases; junction bases not matched to a gene: 4. Germline V CDR1 and CDR2: MGHDK, SYGVNS. The CDR3 contains 15 residues. CDR3 sequence reads: CASSELAGAGGELFF. The CDR3 DNA reads as TGTGCCAGCAGTGAACTAGCGGGGGCGGGCGGGGAGCTGTTTTTT.

The rearrangement links TRBV7-2 to TRBJ2-7; D uncertain. V was pared by 5 bases and J by 7 bases, with 18 bases between. This CDR3 has 14 amino acids. Per germline, CDR1 SGHTA and CDR2 FQGNSA. CDR3 loop: CASSDTWNPVEQYF. For the CDR3, the DNA is TGTGCCAGCAGCGACACCTGGAATCCCGTTGAGCAGTACTTC. Based on the CDR3 plus reference TRBV7-2 and TRBJ2-7, the full variable domain is GAGVSQSPSNKVTEKGKDVELRCDPISGHTALYWYRQSLGQGLEFLIYFQGNSAPDKSGLPSDRFSAERTGGSVSTLTIQRTQQEDSAVYLCASSDTWNPVEQYFGPGTRLTVT.

The V call is TRBV18, the J call TRBJ2-3; 10 bases are shared with TRBD2. V lost 4 bases, J lost 2 bases, and 6 bases stayed unmatched. CDR3 length equals 16 residues. CDR1 is KGHSH, CDR2 LQKENI, per germline. CDR3 protein: CASSRASGGYTDTQYF. DNA for the CDR3: TGTGCCAGCTCACGGGCTAGCGGGGGCTACACAGATACGCAGTATTTT.

The chain employs TRBV5-7 and TRBJ2-3; 8 bases map to TRBD2. TRBV5-7 is filed as an ORF, its function uncertain. CDR3 length: 18 residues. The ends lost 1 base at V and 0 bases at J; junction bases unmatched: 10. The CDR3 reads CASSLKERGGTSTDTQYF. In nucleotides, the CDR3 is TGTGCCAGCAGCTTGAAAGAACGGGGGGGGACTAGCACAGATACGCAGTATTTT.

The rearrangement links TRBV10-3 to TRBJ1-1; possible D gene TRBD1, 5 bases. The germline V and J ends were trimmed by 2 bases and 4 bases, with 14 bases remaining between them. The CDR3 runs to 15 residues. Germline-derived CDR1 and CDR2 are ENHRY and SYGVKD. DNA of the CDR3: TGTGCCATCAGTGAGAGGGAGGACCAGGGCACTGAAGCTTTCTTT. Its protein product is CAISEREDQGTEAFF.

The chain uses TRBV7-8 and TRBJ1-2; D call uncertain. Per the germline V gene, CDR1 is SGHVS and CDR2 is FQNEAQ. With 0 bases removed from V and 2 bases from J, the gap between germline ends came to 13 bases. The CDR3 is 16 amino acids. The CDR3 protein is CASSLALGRANYGYTF. The CDR3 DNA reads TGTGCCAGCAGCTTAGCCCTGGGGAGGGCCAACTATGGCTACACCTTC.

This clone was counted between two and nine times. The chain joins TRBV6-1 to TRBJ2-6, with no clear D. V was cut by 1 base and J by 1 base, with 5 bases left in between. This CDR3 contains 15 residues. The germline CDR1 and CDR2 sequences are MNHNS and SASEGT. The CDR3 loop is CASSEGQSGANVLTF. For the CDR3, the DNA is TGTGCCAGCAGTGAAGGACAATCTGGGGCCAACGTCCTGACTTTC.

The rearrangement uses TRBV5-1 and TRBJ1-2; D gene ambiguous. Germline V gene data show CDR1 as SGHRS and CDR2 as YFSETQ. V was clipped by 6 bases and J by 5 bases, with 8 bases between them. The CDR3 is 11 amino acids. The CDR3 region has the DNA TGCGCCAGCAAGGGTGAATATGGCTACACCTTC. Amino acids: CASKGEYGYTF.

V and J are TRBV5-1 and TRBJ1-1; the D gene is possibly TRBD1 (6 bases). Germline V gives CDR1 SGHRS, CDR2 YFSETQ. This CDR3 spans 15 amino acids. V lost 1 base to trimming and J lost 0 bases, with 10 bases between them. This chain's CDR3 is CASSLSGQLNTEAFF. CDR3 sequence (DNA): TGCGCCAGCAGCTTGTCAGGACAGTTGAACACTGAAGCTTTCTTT.

J is TRBJ2-7 and V is TRBV2, with D perhaps matching TRBD1 (5 bases). Trimming took 6 bases from V and 5 from J, leaving 17 bases between them. CDR1 and CDR2 (germline): SNHLY, FYNNEI. The CDR3 has 14 amino acids. CDR3 DNA: TGTGCCAGCAGCAGCCGGAAGGGGTCCGACGAGCAGTACTTC. Translation gives CASSSRKGSDEQYF.

The chain carries TRBV6-5 and TRBJ1-2; TRBD1 matches at 7 bases. Unmatched junction bases numbered 5, after V lost 2 bases and J lost 5 bases. CDR3 length equals 14 residues. Looked up from germline, CDR1 is MNHEY and CDR2 is SVGAGI. In nucleotides, the CDR3 is TGTGCCAGCAGTTACCGGGACAGTCGTTATGGCTACACCTTC. Translation gives CASSYRDSRYGYTF.

This chain links TRBV27 with TRBJ1-3; D gene ambiguous. Germline V gene lookup returns CDR1 MNHEY and CDR2 SMNVEV (reference sequence). The V end was cut by 3 bases, the J end by 1 base, with 13 bases between. This CDR3 spans 16 amino acids. The CDR3 protein is CASSLTKGISGNTIYF. CDR3 coding DNA: TGTGCCAGCAGTTTGACAAAAGGGATTTCTGGAAACACCATATATTTT.

This clone appeared once. The chain employs TRBV5-4 and TRBJ2-1, with 7 bases matching TRBD1. Germline V lookup: CDR1 SGHNT, CDR2 YYREEE (reference sequence). The length of the CDR3 is 14 residues. Unmatched junction bases numbered 9, after V lost 4 bases and J lost 8 bases. CDR3 coding DNA: TGTGCCAGCAGCCAGGACAGGATCGGCGATGAGCAGTTCTTC. Residues: CASSQDRIGDEQFF.

The V and J genes are TRBV7-2 and TRBJ2-7, with 7 bases identical to TRBD1. This CDR3 contains 14 residues. V was pared by 4 bases and J by 2 bases, with 5 bases of the junction left unmatched. Germline loops: CDR1 SGHTA, CDR2 FQGNSA. This CDR3 is CASSYRDRTYEQYF. The CDR3 DNA sequence: TGTGCCAGCAGCTACCGGGACAGAACCTACGAGCAGTACTTC.

J is TRBJ2-1 and V is TRBV29-1, with D unclear. This CDR3 is built from 13 residues. CDR1 and CDR2 from the germline V gene are SQVTM and ANQGSEA. Trimming cost V 8 bases and J 3 bases, with 14 bases left between them. CDR3 nucleotides: TGCAGCCTCATCAGTGCCTTCTACAATGAGCAGTTCTTC. It translates to CSLISAFYNEQFF.

The J gene is TRBJ2-5, the V gene TRBV5-4; a weak D match, TRBD2 (5 bases). Germline assignment: CDR1 SGHNT and CDR2 YYREEE (reference sequence). CDR3 size: 12 residues. Between the trimmed V and J ends, which lost 4 bases and 5 bases, there was a span of 9 bases. Here the CDR3 reads CASSRTRETQYF. The CDR3 DNA reads as TGTGCCAGCAGCCGGACTCGGGAGACCCAGTACTTC.

This chain connects TRBV27 to TRBJ2-7, with 10 positions matching TRBD1. Germline values: CDR1 MNHEY, CDR2 SMNVEV (reference sequence). With 6 bases clipped from V and 7 bases from J, the junction kept 6 bases outside the gene matches. The CDR3 consists of 13 residues. The CDR3 loop reads CASSRQGAREQYF. In DNA, the CDR3 is TGTGCCAGCAGCCGACAGGGGGCAAGGGAGCAGTACTTC.

The chain joins TRBV19 to TRBJ1-6; D call uncertain. V lost 0 bases, J lost 5 bases, and 8 bases lay in between. Germline CDR1 and CDR2: LNHDA and SQIVND (reference sequence). This CDR3 has 15 residues. The CDR3 region has the DNA TGTGCCAGTAGTATAGATCGAGCCAATAATTCACCCCTCCACTTT. This gives the protein CASSIDRANNSPLHF.